These 2 T cell receptor beta chains originate from one sample sequenced in a study of T-cell reconstitution after alpha-beta-depleted transplantation in children. The TCRbeta library incorporated unique molecular identifiers. TCRdb redid the calling of the PCR reads with MiXCR, one entry per CDR3 protein. The data contain hundreds of thousands of distinct CDR3 sequences, about 17% of them singletons. The starting material was PBMCs, mostly from graft donor cells, obtained 360 days after TCRalphabeta/CD19-depleted stem cell transplant. Receptors were obtained from a male patient between 2 and 10 years old who had a stem cell transplant for acute lymphoblastic leukemia, so the T cells may come from the graft donor.

This clonotype was observed at least ten times. CDR3 sequence: CSVVPDSGTQYF. The DNA for the CDR3 is TGCAGCGTTGTCCCGGACTCGGGCACGCAGTATTTT. This rearrangement joins TRBV29-1 to TRBJ2-3, with a possible D match to TRBD2 (5 bases). The CDR3 totals 12 residues. Trimming pared 4 bases from V and 9 bases from J, leaving 14 bases between. Germline V gene data show CDR1 as SQVTM and CDR2 as ANQGSEA.

The chain is built from TRBV10-3 and TRBJ2-1; TRBD1 aligns across 11 bases. The CDR3 runs to 13 residues. V lost 10 bases and J lost 10; bases outside the gene matches: 9. Germline V gives CDR1 ENHRY, CDR2 SYGVKD. The CDR3 DNA reads TGTGCCACCGGACAGGGGGCGGTCAGAGAGCAGTTCTTC. As protein: CATGQGAVREQFF.